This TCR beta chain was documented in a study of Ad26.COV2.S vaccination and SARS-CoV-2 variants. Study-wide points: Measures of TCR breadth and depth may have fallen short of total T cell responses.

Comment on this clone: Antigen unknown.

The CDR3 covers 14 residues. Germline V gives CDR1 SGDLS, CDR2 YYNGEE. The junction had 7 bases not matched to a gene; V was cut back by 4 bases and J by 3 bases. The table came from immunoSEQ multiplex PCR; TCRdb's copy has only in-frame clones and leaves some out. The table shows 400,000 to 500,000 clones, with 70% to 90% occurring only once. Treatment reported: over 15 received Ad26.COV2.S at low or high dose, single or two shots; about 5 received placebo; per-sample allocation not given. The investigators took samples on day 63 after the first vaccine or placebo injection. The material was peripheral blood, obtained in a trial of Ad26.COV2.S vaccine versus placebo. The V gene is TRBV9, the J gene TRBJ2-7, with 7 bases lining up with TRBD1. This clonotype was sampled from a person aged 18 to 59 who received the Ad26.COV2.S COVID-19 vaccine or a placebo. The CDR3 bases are TGTGCCAGCAGCCGTAAGGGGGCGGACTACGAGCAGTACTTC. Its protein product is CASSRKGADYEQYF. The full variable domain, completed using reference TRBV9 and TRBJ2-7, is DSGVTQTPKHLITATGQRVTLRCSPRSGDLSVYWYQQSLDQGLQFLIQYYNGEERAKGNILERFSAQQFPDLHSELNLSSLELGDSALYFCASSRKGADYEQYFGPGTRLTVT.